Described below is a single T cell receptor beta chain sequence and its context. The CDR3 has 14 amino acids. Germline V gives CDR1 LNHDA, CDR2 SQIVND (reference sequence). Trimming took 10 bases from V and 5 from J; bases not matched to a gene: 12. Here immunoSEQ multiplex PCR was the method, and the copy in TCRdb shows in-frame clones only, minus some. The sample shows 70,000 to 95,000 clones, 80% to 95% of them seen only once. The sample comes from a study of T cell responses to AZD1222 COVID-19 vaccine. The input for sequencing was peripheral blood, taken 28 days after the second AZD1222 dose. V usage is TRBV19 and J usage is TRBJ2-5; 8 positions match TRBD2. The sequence came from an adult who received the AZD1222 COVID-19 vaccine. The CDR3 DNA reads as TGTGCCACCAGGCCCGGGGGGGCCATGGAGACCCAGTACTTC. Translation gives CATRPGGAMETQYF. Together with reference TRBV19 and TRBJ2-5, the CDR3 gives the full variable domain: DGGITQSPKYLFRKEGQNVTLSCEQNLNHDAMYWYRQDPGQGLRLIYYSQIVNDFQKGDIAEGYSVSREKKESFPLTVTSAQKNPTAFYLCATRPGGAMETQYFGPGTRLLVL.